The 21 T cell receptor beta chains given below trace back to one sample, sequenced in a study of cytomegalovirus exposure and HLA in healthy donors. The PCR used 60 Vbeta and 13 Jbeta primers. TCRdb keeps only in-frame clones here, not all; method: immunoSEQ multiplex PCR. The profile shows under 110,000 clones, around 74% of them singletons. What was sequenced was PBMCs. These receptors all come from a woman aged 40 to 50 in good health and CMV-seronegative.

V gene TRBV28 combines with J gene TRBJ2-1, with 8 bases fitting TRBD2. The CDR3 is 12 amino acids. Germline values: CDR1 MDHEN, CDR2 SYDVKM. Trimming at V came to 6 bases and at J to 10 bases, leaving 5 bases not matched to a gene. In nucleotides, the CDR3 is TGTGCCAGCAGGAGCGGGGGTTGGGAGCAGTTCTTC. The encoded protein is CASRSGGWEQFF.

The rearrangement uses TRBV7-8 and TRBJ1-6; TRBD1 matches at 11 bases. The CDR3 consists of 15 residues. The J segment lost 9 bases and the V segment lost 5 bases, leaving 6 bases of the junction unmatched. Germline values: CDR1 SGHVS, CDR2 FQNEAQ. In DNA form, the CDR3 reads TGTGCCAGCAGCCCTCGGACAGGGGGCACTTCACCCCTCCACTTT. Translated, it gives CASSPRTGGTSPLHF.

The chain has TRBV5-1 and TRBJ2-1, with a possible D match to TRBD1 (6 bases). The CDR3 has 14 residues. CDR1 is SGHRS, CDR2 YFSETQ, per germline. Trimming left V 1 base short and J 5 bases short, with 10 bases between. The CDR3 sequence is CASSLSDSNNEQFF. The CDR3 DNA reads as TGCGCCAGCAGCTTGTCGGACAGTAACAATGAGCAGTTCTTC.

J is TRBJ1-4 and V is TRBV4-3, with 7 bases aligning to TRBD1. Unmatched junction bases numbered 2, after V lost 4 bases and J lost 0 bases. The CDR3 spans 15 residues. The germline gives CDR1 LGHNA, CDR2 YSLEER. The CDR3 DNA is TGCGCCAGCAGCCGGGACAGTGCAACTAATGAAAAACTGTTTTTT. It specifies CASSRDSATNEKLFF.

This clone was observed a single time. The rearrangement joins TRBV5-1 to TRBJ2-3; TRBD1 might be the D (5 bases). The ends were cut back, 5 bases at V and 2 bases at J, with 12 bases in the middle. CDR1 is SGHRS and CDR2 is YFSETQ in the germline V gene. The CDR3 sequence is 14 residues long. The CDR3: CASSEGAITDTQYF. CDR3 coding DNA: TGCGCCAGCAGTGAAGGGGCGATCACAGATACGCAGTATTTT.

This clone was counted a few times. This sample also contains other DNA sequences that code for the same CDR3. This chain joins TRBV29-1 and TRBJ2-2, with 7 bases matching TRBD1. The CDR3 runs to 12 residues. V was pared by 4 bases and J by 4 bases, with 0 bases of the junction left unmatched. Germline loops: CDR1 SQVTM, CDR2 ANQGSEA. CDR3 sequence (DNA): TGCAGCGTTGCAGGGGGCACCGGGGAGCTGTTTTTT. The encoded protein is CSVAGGTGELFF.

The chain combines TRBV7-2 with TRBJ2-7, with 8 bases that match TRBD2. This CDR3 has 16 amino acids. Germline V lookup: CDR1 SGHTA, CDR2 FQGNSA. V dropped 1 base and J dropped 4; count of bases not matched to a gene: 9. The chain's CDR3 is CASSLVPSGGNYEQYF. The CDR3 DNA reads TGTGCCAGCAGCTTAGTTCCAAGCGGGGGCAATTACGAGCAGTACTTC. Filled out from reference TRBV7-2 and TRBJ2-7, the complete variable domain reads GAGVSQSPSNKVTEKGKDVELRCDPISGHTALYWYRQSLGQGLEFLIYFQGNSAPDKSGLPSDRFSAERTGGSVSTLTIQRTQQEDSAVYLCASSLVPSGGNYEQYFGPGTRLTVT.

CDR3 in amino acids: CASSVGSSGSYEQYF. The CDR3 DNA follows: TGTGCCAGCAGCGTAGGGTCTAGCGGCTCCTACGAGCAGTACTTC. This sequence joins TRBV9 and TRBJ2-7; 7 bases agree with TRBD2. Germline V gives CDR1 SGDLS, CDR2 YYNGEE. V lost 0 bases to trimming and J lost 0 bases; unmatched junction nucleotides: 3. This CDR3 is built from 15 residues.

Worth noting for this clone: This specimen includes other DNA sequences encoding the same CDR3. V gene TRBV27 combines with J gene TRBJ2-7; 12 nucleotides line up with TRBD1. The junction had 4 bases not matched to a gene; V was cut back by 0 bases and J by 7 bases. The germline CDR1 and CDR2 sequences are MNHEY and SMNVEV (reference sequence). The CDR3 has 15 residues. The CDR3 bases are TGTGCCAGCAGTTTATCGGGACAGGGGGCAGGGGAGCAGTACTTC. The encoded protein is CASSLSGQGAGEQYF.

The V call is TRBV7-2, the J call TRBJ2-7, with D tentatively TRBD1 (5 bases). CDR1 is SGHTA, CDR2 FQGNSA, per germline. The CDR3 consists of 12 residues. V was cut by 2 bases and J by 9 bases, with 11 bases left in between. As DNA, the CDR3 is TGTGCCAGCAGCTTATCCAGGGATGGGCAGTACTTC. It yields the protein CASSLSRDGQYF.

The V call is TRBV7-9, the J call TRBJ2-7; TRBD1 agrees at 7 bases. From germline, CDR1 is SEHNR and CDR2 FQNEAQ (reference sequence). CDR3 length: 15 amino acids. The ends lost 5 bases at V and 4 bases at J; junction bases unmatched: 11. CDR3 bases: TGTGCCAGCAGCACAAGCCAGGGGGTTTGGTACGAGCAGTACTTC. This gives the protein CASSTSQGVWYEQYF. Full variable domain (missing parts from reference TRBV7-9 and TRBJ2-7): DTGVSQNPRHKITKRGQNVTFRCDPISEHNRLYWYRQTLGQGPEFLTYFQNEAQLEKSRLLSDRFSAERPKGSFSTLEIQRTEQGDSAMYLCASSTSQGVWYEQYFGPGTRLTVT.

This chain uses TRBV29-1 with TRBJ1-3; 9 nucleotides agree with TRBD1. Per germline, CDR1 SQVTM and CDR2 ANQGSEA. V was clipped by 5 bases and J by 1 base; unmatched bases: 9. The CDR3 spans 16 residues. The CDR3 reads CSVTQRTGVSGNTIYF. CDR3 DNA sequence: TGCAGCGTTACCCAGAGGACAGGGGTGTCTGGAAACACCATATATTTT.

In its sample, this clone was seen a few times. The rearrangement uses TRBV15 and TRBJ2-2; D is unclear. Germline V CDR1 and CDR2: LNHNV, YYDKDF (reference sequence). This CDR3 contains 14 residues. Trimming left V 0 bases short and J 5 bases short, with 7 bases between. The CDR3 DNA sequence: TGTGCCACCAGCAGAGATAGGAGAACCGGGGAGCTGTTTTTT. Amino acids: CATSRDRRTGELFF.

The rearrangement uses TRBV30 and TRBJ2-3; tentatively, D is TRBD2 (5 bases). The V gene's germline CDR1 is GTSNPN and CDR2 SVGIG (reference sequence). Trimming took off 3 bases at V and 4 bases at J, with 11 bases between the two ends. The CDR3 has 13 amino acids. The CDR3 loop reads CAWRPLEADTQYF. As DNA, the CDR3 is TGTGCCTGGAGGCCCCTGGAGGCAGATACGCAGTATTTT.

The V call is TRBV10-3, the J call TRBJ1-5; possible D gene TRBD1, 5 bases. V was clipped by 0 bases and J by 9 bases, with 21 bases between them. Germline assignment: CDR1 ENHRY and CDR2 SYGVKD. This CDR3 is built from 17 residues. CDR3: CAISESVRGTPASPQHF. The CDR3 DNA is TGTGCCATCAGTGAGTCGGTCCGGGGGACTCCGGCTTCGCCCCAGCATTTT.

The chain has TRBV27 and TRBJ2-6, with 9 bases fitting TRBD1. Trimming removed 5 bases from V and 3 bases from J; junction bases left unmatched: 5. The CDR3 has 16 amino acids. Germline-derived CDR1 and CDR2 are MNHEY and SMNVEV (reference sequence). In DNA, the CDR3 is TGTGCCAGCAGTGGGACAGGGATAGGTGGGGCCAACGTCCTGACTTTC. Translation: CASSGTGIGGANVLTF.

This clone was counted only a few times. This chain uses TRBV7-2 with TRBJ1-1; TRBD1 is a possible D gene (5 bases). Germline V lookup: CDR1 SGHTA, CDR2 FQGNSA. Trimming left V 5 bases short and J 0 bases short, with 10 bases between. The CDR3 consists of 14 residues. The CDR3 DNA follows: TGTGCCAGCAGCCTGACAGTCTTGAACACTGAAGCTTTCTTT. Translating it yields CASSLTVLNTEAFF.

The CDR3 nucleotides read TGTGCCAGCAGCCCCGGTATAGAAAGAGGTGGCGAGCAGTACTTC. Amino acids: CASSPGIERGGEQYF. The chain joins TRBV11-2 to TRBJ2-7; D gene unclear. The germline V gene has CDR1 SGHAT and CDR2 FQNNGV. The CDR3 runs 15 residues. Trimming removed 5 bases at V and 6 bases at J, with 20 bases between. Full variable domain (outside the CDR3, taken from reference TRBV11-2 and TRBJ2-7): EAGVAQSPRYKIIEKRQSVAFWCNPISGHATLYWYQQILGQGPKLLIQFQNNGVVDDSQLPKDRFSAERLKGVDSTLKIQPAKLEDSAVYLCASSPGIERGGEQYFGPGTRLTVT.

The chain carries TRBV6-1 and TRBJ1-1; D possibly corresponds to TRBD1 (6 bases). Per the germline V gene, CDR1 is MNHNS and CDR2 is SASEGT. The length of the CDR3 is 14 residues. V was shortened by 10 bases and J by 1 base, with 16 bases between the two germline ends. Here the CDR3 DNA reads TGTGCCACCAGCACAGGGAGTAGGAACACTGAAGCTTTCTTT. Protein product: CATSTGSRNTEAFF.

Comment on this clone: An end of the junction differs from the germline gene, which may be a read error. This specimen includes other DNA sequences encoding the same CDR3. This sequence joins TRBV30 and TRBJ1-1; 7 nucleotides align to TRBD1. Germline V gene data show CDR1 as GTSNPN and CDR2 as SVGIG (reference sequence). This CDR3 region has 15 residues. The CDR3 nucleotides are TGTGCCTGGAGTAGAAGGACAGGCCTCAACACTGAAGCCTTCTTT. As protein: CAWSRRTGLNTEAFF.

The chain recombines TRBV4-2 with TRBJ1-4; D is possibly TRBD1 (6 bases). The CDR3 sequence is 13 residues long. Trimming took 6 bases from V and 7 from J, leaving 12 bases between them. The germline V gene encodes CDR1 LGHNA and CDR2 YNFKEQ. The CDR3 DNA sequence: TGTGCCAGCAGAGGGGGTACGAGTGAAAAACTGTTTTTT. This codes for CASRGGTSEKLFF.